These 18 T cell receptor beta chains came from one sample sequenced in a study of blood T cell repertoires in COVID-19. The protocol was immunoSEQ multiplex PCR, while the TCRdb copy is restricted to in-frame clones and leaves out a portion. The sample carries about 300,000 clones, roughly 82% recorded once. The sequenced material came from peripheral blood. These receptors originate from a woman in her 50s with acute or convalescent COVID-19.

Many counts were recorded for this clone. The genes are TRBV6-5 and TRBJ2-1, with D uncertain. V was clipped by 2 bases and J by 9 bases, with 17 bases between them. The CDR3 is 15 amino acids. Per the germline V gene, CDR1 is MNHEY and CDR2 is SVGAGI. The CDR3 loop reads CASSYRLVSHTEQFF. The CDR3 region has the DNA TGTGCCAGCAGTTACAGGCTAGTCTCCCACACTGAGCAGTTCTTC.

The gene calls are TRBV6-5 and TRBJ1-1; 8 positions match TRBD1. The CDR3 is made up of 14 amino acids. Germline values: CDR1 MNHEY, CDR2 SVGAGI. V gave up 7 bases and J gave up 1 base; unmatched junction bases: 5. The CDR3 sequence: CASTTGQANTEAFF. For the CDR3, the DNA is TGTGCCAGCACCACGGGACAGGCGAACACTGAAGCTTTCTTT.

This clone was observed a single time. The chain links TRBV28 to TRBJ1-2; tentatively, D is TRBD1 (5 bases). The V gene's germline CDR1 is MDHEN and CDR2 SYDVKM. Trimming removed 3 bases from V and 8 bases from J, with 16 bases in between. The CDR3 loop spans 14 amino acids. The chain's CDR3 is CASSFRDSGRGYTF. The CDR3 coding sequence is TGTGCCAGCAGTTTCAGGGACTCCGGCAGGGGCTACACCTTC.

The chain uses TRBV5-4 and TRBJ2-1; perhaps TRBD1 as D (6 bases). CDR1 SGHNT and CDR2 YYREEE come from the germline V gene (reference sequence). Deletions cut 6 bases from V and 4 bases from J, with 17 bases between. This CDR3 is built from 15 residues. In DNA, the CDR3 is TGTGCCAGCAACACCGTCCCAAGGGGGTACAATGAGCAGTTCTTC. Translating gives CASNTVPRGYNEQFF.

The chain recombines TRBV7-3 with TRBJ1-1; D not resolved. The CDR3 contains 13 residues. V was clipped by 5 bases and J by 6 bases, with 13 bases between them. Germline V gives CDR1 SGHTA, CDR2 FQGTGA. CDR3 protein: CASSSYTGSEAFF. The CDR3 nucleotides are TGTGCCAGCAGCAGTTATACGGGTTCTGAAGCTTTCTTT.

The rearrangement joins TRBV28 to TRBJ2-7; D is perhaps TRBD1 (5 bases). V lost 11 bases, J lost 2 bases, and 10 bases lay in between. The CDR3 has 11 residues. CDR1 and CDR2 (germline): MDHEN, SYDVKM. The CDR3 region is CAVAGTYEQYF. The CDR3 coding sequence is TGTGCCGTGGCAGGGACCTACGAGCAGTACTTC. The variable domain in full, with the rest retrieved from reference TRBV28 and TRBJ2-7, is DVKVTQSSRYLVKRTGEKVFLECVQDMDHENMFWYRQDPGLGLRLIYFSYDVKMKEKGDIPEGYSVSREKKERFSLILESASTNQTSMYLCAVAGTYEQYFGPGTRLTVT.

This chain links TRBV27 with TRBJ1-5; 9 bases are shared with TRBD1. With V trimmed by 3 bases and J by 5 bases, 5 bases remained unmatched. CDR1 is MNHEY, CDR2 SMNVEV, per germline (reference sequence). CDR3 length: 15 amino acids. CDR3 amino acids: CASSFGTGFDQPQHF. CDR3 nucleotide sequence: TGTGCCAGCAGTTTCGGGACAGGGTTCGATCAGCCCCAGCATTTT.

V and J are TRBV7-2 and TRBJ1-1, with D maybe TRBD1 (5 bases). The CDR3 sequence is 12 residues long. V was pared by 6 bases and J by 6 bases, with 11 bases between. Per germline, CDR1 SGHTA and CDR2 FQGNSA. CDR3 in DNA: TGTGCCAGCAGAGTCGACAGATCTGAAGCTTTCTTT. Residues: CASRVDRSEAFF.

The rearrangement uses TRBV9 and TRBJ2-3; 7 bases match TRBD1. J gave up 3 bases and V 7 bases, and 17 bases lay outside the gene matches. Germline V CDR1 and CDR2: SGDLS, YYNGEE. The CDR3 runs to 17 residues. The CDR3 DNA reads TGTGCCAGCTCTAGACCCCGGGACAGACCTCCAACAGATACGCAGTATTTT. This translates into CASSRPRDRPPTDTQYF.

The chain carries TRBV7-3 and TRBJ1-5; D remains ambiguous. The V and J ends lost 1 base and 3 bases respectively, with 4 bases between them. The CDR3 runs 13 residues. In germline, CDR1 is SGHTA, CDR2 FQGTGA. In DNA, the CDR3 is TGTGCCAGCAGCTTAAGTTACAATCAGCCCCAGCATTTT. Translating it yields CASSLSYNQPQHF.

The CDR3 nucleotides read TGTGCCAGCAGCTTCTACAGGGTTGAACAGCCCCAGCATTTT. Amino acids: CASSFYRVEQPQHF. This chain uses TRBV11-2 with TRBJ1-5; a weak D match, TRBD1 (6 bases). The CDR3 length is 14 residues. Germline V lookup: CDR1 SGHAT, CDR2 FQNNGV. Between the trimmed V and J ends, which lost 3 bases and 7 bases, there was a span of 13 bases.

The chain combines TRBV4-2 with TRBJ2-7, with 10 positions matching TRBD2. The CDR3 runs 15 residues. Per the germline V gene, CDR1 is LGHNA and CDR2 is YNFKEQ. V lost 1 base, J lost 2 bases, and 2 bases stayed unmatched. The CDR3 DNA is TGTGCCAGCAGCCAAGGGGGACTAGCGACCTACGAGCAGTACTTC. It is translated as CASSQGGLATYEQYF.

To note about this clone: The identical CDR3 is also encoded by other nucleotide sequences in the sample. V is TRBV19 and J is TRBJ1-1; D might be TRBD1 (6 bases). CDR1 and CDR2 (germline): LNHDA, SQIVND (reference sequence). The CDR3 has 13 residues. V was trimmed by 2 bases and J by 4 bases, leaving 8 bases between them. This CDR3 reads CASSIPGATEAFF. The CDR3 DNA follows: TGTGCCAGTAGTATACCAGGGGCCACTGAAGCTTTCTTT.

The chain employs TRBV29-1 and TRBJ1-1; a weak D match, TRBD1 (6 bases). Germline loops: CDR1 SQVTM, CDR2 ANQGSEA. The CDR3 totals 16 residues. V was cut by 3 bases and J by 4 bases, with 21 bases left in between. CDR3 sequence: CSVEWWVDSGGTEAFF. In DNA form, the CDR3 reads TGCAGCGTTGAGTGGTGGGTGGACAGCGGGGGCACTGAAGCTTTCTTT.

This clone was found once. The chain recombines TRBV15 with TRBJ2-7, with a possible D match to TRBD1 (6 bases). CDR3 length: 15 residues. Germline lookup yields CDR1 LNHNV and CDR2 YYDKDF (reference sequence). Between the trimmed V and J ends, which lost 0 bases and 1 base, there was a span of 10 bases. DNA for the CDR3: TGTGCCACCAGCAGAGAGCTAGGACAGTCCTACGAGCAGTACTTC. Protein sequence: CATSRELGQSYEQYF.

This CDR3 is CASSSRDREPETQYF. The CDR3, as DNA: TGTGCCAGTAGTTCCCGGGACAGGGAACCAGAGACCCAGTACTTC. The chain uses TRBV19 and TRBJ2-5; 9 bases line up with TRBD1. Looked up from germline, CDR1 is LNHDA and CDR2 is SQIVND (reference sequence). Unmatched junction bases numbered 8, after V lost 5 bases and J lost 4 bases. The CDR3 spans 15 residues. Supplemented by reference TRBV19 and TRBJ2-5, the full variable domain reads DGGITQSPKYLFRKEGQNVTLSCEQNLNHDAMYWYRQDPGQGLRLIYYSQIVNDFQKGDIAEGYSVSREKKESFPLTVTSAQKNPTAFYLCASSSRDREPETQYFGPGTRLLVL.

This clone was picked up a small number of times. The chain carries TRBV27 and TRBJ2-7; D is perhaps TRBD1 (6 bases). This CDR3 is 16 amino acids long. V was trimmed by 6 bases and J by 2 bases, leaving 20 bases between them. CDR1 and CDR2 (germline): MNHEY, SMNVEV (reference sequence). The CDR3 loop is CASSQTPGTTPYEQYF. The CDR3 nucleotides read TGTGCCAGCAGCCAAACCCCCGGGACAACACCCTACGAGCAGTACTTC.

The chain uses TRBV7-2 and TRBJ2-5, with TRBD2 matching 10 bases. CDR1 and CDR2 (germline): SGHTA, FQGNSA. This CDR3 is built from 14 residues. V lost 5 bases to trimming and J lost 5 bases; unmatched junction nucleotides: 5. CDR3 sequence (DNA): TGTGCCAGCAGCACAGCGGGAGGGCTGGAGACCCAGTACTTC. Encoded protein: CASSTAGGLETQYF.